This TCR beta chain was documented in a study of T cells in Graves' hyperthyroidism and ophthalmopathy. Study overall: Peripheral blood specimens were obtained at initial diagnosis, prior to any treatment. Study-wide findings and caveats: Appearing also in blood were most of the thyroid clonotypes expanded above 0.001.

Aged 18 to 65, the patients had hyperthyroidism that was newly diagnosed and had lasted under 2 months. V gave up 0 bases and J gave up 0 bases, with 14 bases separating them. Germline CDR1 DFQATT, CDR2 SNEGSKA (reference sequence). CDR3 length equals 16 residues. Note on this clonotype: Its antigen is not identified.

Authors of the study amplified TCR beta CDR3 regions from RNA transcripts. TCR CDR3 regions were first amplified by RT-PCR with HTBI primers. Using its own MiXCR run on the multiplex PCR reads, TCRdb lists one record per CDR3 protein. The profile covers some 560,000 distinct CDR3 sequences, with approximately 14% appearing a single time and roughly 7.3% taken by the ten largest. This sequence was found in a woman under 40 with Graves' hyperthyroidism. V and J are TRBV20-1 and TRBJ2-5, with D perhaps matching TRBD1 or TRBD2 (5 bases each). The sequencing sample was made of blood. Written as DNA, the CDR3 is TGCAGTGCTAGAGATTGGGTCAGAGGGGACCAAGAGACCCAGTACTTC. Translated, it gives CSARDWVRGDQETQYF.